This T cell receptor (beta chain) originates from a study of T cell clonality in common variable immunodeficiency. CVID and control samples used equivalent genomic DNA input. This table comes from immunoSEQ multiplex PCR, and its TCRdb copy is limited to in-frame clones, with some not included. The sample includes over 50,000 clones, none of them occurring once. Both groups were predominantly of Caucasian heritage. Study-wide points: CVID subjects had higher TCRbeta clonality than healthy controls, most marked in about a third. CVID subjects shared fewer TCRbeta clones than healthy controls did.

This clone was counted many times. No antigen is known for it. The sample comprised peripheral blood mononuclear cells. The clonotype originates from a person aged 18 to 69 in good health.

This CDR3 reads CASSSRGNPRYEQYF. The sequenced part of the CDR3 DNA is TGTGCCAGCAGCTCCCGCGGCAACCCCCGGTACGAG. The J gene is TRBJ2-7, the V gene TRBV7-2; D call uncertain. The read terminates 3 residues before the CDR3 end, so the remaining end is supplied by the germline J gene. The CDR3 is 15 residues long. V was trimmed by 4 bases and J by 4 bases, leaving 17 bases between them. Looked up from germline, CDR1 is SGHTA and CDR2 is FQGNSA.